A single sample gave rise to the 25 T cell receptor beta chains below, sequenced in a study of spatial heterogeneity in lung cancer. Points from the study as a whole: Tracking of tumor mutation counts was seen in expanded intratumoral alpha and beta TCR counts.

What these receptors recognize is not known. As for time point: sample taken at primary tumor resection. TCRdb analysed the 5' RACE reads with MiXCR anew, one entry per CDR3 protein. The sample carries 9,500 or so distinct CDR3 sequences, approximately 14% recorded once. The sample in question was lung tumor tissue, obtained at surgery. These receptors originate from a male donor with early-stage non-small cell lung cancer.

Sample share makes this clonotype large. The chain has TRBV15 and TRBJ2-3; a possible D gene is TRBD1 (5 bases). This CDR3 has 16 amino acids. The V end lost 11 bases, the J end lost 3 bases, and 24 bases lay between the germline ends. Germline CDR1 reads LNHNV; CDR2 reads YYDKDF (reference sequence). CDR3 DNA: TGTGCCTCGTCAAGGGGCCAGGGTCTGCAGACAGATACGCAGTATTTT. Encoded protein: CASSRGQGLQTDTQYF.

This clonotype was seen at least ten times. The rearrangement links TRBV6-1 to TRBJ2-1; TRBD2 aligns across 14 bases. V gave up 1 base and J gave up 9 bases; unmatched junction bases: 11. This CDR3 spans 18 amino acids. Germline CDR1 reads MNHNS; CDR2 reads SASEGT. CDR3 nucleotide sequence: TGTGCCAGCAGTGAAGTACCCCCCGGGACTAGCGGGAGTGGTGAGCAGTTCTTC. Residues: CASSEVPPGTSGSGEQFF.

This clonotype qualifies as medium-sized. The chain couples TRBV5-1 to TRBJ2-3; 8 nucleotides agree with TRBD1. This CDR3 spans 14 amino acids. The germline CDR1 and CDR2 sequences are SGHRS and YFSETQ. The J segment lost 2 bases and the V segment lost 4 bases, leaving 3 bases of the junction unmatched. The CDR3 bases are TGCGCCAGCAGCGCGGGACAGGACACAGATACGCAGTATTTT. The encoded protein is CASSAGQDTDTQYF.

This clonotype was counted at least ten times. The V and J genes are TRBV6-1 and TRBJ1-3; D perhaps matches TRBD1 (5 bases). Germline lookup yields CDR1 MNHNS and CDR2 SASEGT. V was cut by 7 bases and J by 0 bases, with 13 bases left in between. There are 15 residues in the CDR3. CDR3 residues: CASITTGGSGNTIYF. The CDR3 bases are TGTGCCAGCATAACTACAGGAGGCTCTGGAAACACCATATATTTT.

This clonotype was picked up many times. This rearrangement joins TRBV12-3 or TRBV12-4 to TRBJ1-5; TRBD1 matches 8 bases. This CDR3 comprises 15 residues. With 6 bases clipped from V and 0 bases from J, the junction kept 4 bases outside the gene matches. The CDR3 nucleotides are TGTGCCAGCAGCCGGACAGGGCTTAGCAATCAGCCCCAGCATTTT. Protein product: CASSRTGLSNQPQHF.

This clonotype was seen many times. V is TRBV12-3 or TRBV12-4 and J is TRBJ1-1; the D is unclear. V lost 6 bases and J 0 bases, leaving 11 bases between the germline ends. The CDR3 loop spans 14 amino acids. CDR3 protein: CASSLNAVNTEAFF. The CDR3 nucleotides are TGTGCCAGCAGCCTAAATGCGGTGAACACTGAAGCTTTCTTT.

This clonotype has a count of ten or more. J is TRBJ2-3 and V is TRBV12-3 or TRBV12-4, with 12 bases that match TRBD2. The CDR3 is 15 amino acids. V shed 5 bases, J shed 6 bases, and the junction held 6 bases outside the gene matches. The CDR3 DNA is TGTGCCAGCAGTCTTACTAGCGGGAGGTTGGATACGCAGTATTTT. Protein product: CASSLTSGRLDTQYF.

This clonotype was detected many times. V is TRBV20-1 and J is TRBJ1-1; no firm D call. This CDR3 spans 13 amino acids. Trimming removed 4 bases from V and 5 bases from J, with 14 bases in between. Germline V gene sequence: CDR1 DFQATT, CDR2 SNEGSKA (reference sequence). The CDR3 DNA reads as TGCAGTGCTATCGTGGCGACCGGAACTGAAGCTTTCTTT. Protein: CSAIVATGTEAFF.

The table lists this clonotype with many counts. This chain joins TRBV5-4 and TRBJ2-4, with 10 positions matching TRBD1. V shed 2 bases and J 7 bases; nucleotides not matched to a gene: 15. Germline assignment: CDR1 SGHNT and CDR2 YYREEE (reference sequence). This CDR3 spans 18 amino acids. CDR3 DNA: TGTGCCAGCAGCTTTAGATTGGGGGACAGGGGAATTTTGAACATTCAGTACTTC. Translated, it gives CASSFRLGDRGILNIQYF.

The sample holds many counts of this clonotype. The chain joins TRBV29-1 to TRBJ1-2; D may be TRBD1 (6 bases). Trimming took off 1 base at V and 7 bases at J, with 13 bases between the two ends. CDR1 SQVTM and CDR2 ANQGSEA come from the germline V gene. CDR3 size: 13 residues. CDR3 sequence: CSVEGGGGRGYTF. In DNA form, the CDR3 reads TGCAGCGTTGAAGGTGGAGGGGGTCGTGGCTACACCTTC.

This clonotype was counted at least ten times. The rearrangement joins TRBV28 to TRBJ2-5; TRBD1 or TRBD2 may be the D gene (5 bases each). CDR1 is MDHEN and CDR2 is SYDVKM in the germline V gene. Trimming shortened V by 3 bases and J by 4 bases, and 15 bases separated the two germline ends. There are 15 residues in the CDR3. CDR3: CASSFAGVQGETQYF. CDR3 in DNA: TGTGCCAGCAGTTTTGCCGGGGTTCAGGGAGAGACCCAGTACTTC.

This clonotype was detected many times. This chain uses TRBV7-6 with TRBJ2-3; D call uncertain. This CDR3 contains 22 residues. The V end lost 1 base, the J end lost 1 base, and 30 bases lay between the germline ends. CDR1 SGHVS and CDR2 FNYEAQ come from the germline V gene. The CDR3 protein is CASSLVLGRPIGKVPRTDTQYF. CDR3 sequence (DNA): TGTGCCAGCAGCTTAGTATTGGGTCGACCGATCGGCAAGGTGCCGCGCACAGATACGCAGTATTTT. Complete variable domain (other parts from reference TRBV7-6 and TRBJ2-3): GAGVSQSPRYKVTKRGQDVALRCDPISGHVSLYWYRQALGQGPEFLTYFNYEAQQDKSGLPNDRFSAERPEGSISTLTIQRTEQRDSAMYRCASSLVLGRPIGKVPRTDTQYFGPGTRLTVL.

Details on this clonotype: The CDR3 carries no conserved terminal phenylalanine or tryptophan, so it likely arises from a read error. The limits of the CDR3 on the DNA are not certain, so only TCRdb's listed CDR3 is given. The chain carries TRBV21-1 and TRBJ2-1; TRBD2 was called by the table and not checked on the DNA. TRBV21-1 is labeled a pseudogene. The CDR3 has 18 amino acids, counting both end residues. The CDR3 here is CASSKDASGSIVTSRQFY.

This clonotype was counted ten times or more. The chain carries TRBV11-2 and TRBJ2-3; 7 bases match TRBD1. The ends lost 5 bases at V and 2 bases at J; junction bases unmatched: 4. Germline V gene data show CDR1 as SGHAT and CDR2 as FQNNGV. The CDR3 is 14 residues long. The CDR3 sequence: CASSQGQFTDTQYF. CDR3 bases: TGTGCCAGCAGCCAGGGACAGTTCACAGATACGCAGTATTTT.

Relative to its sample, this clonotype is medium-sized. The chain recombines TRBV2 with TRBJ2-7; maybe TRBD1 (5 bases). V lost 5 bases, J lost 3 bases, and 17 bases lay in between. CDR3 length: 15 amino acids. The germline V gene has CDR1 SNHLY and CDR2 FYNNEI. The CDR3: CASSPGFSKHYEQYF. The CDR3 nucleotides read TGTGCCAGCAGTCCAGGGTTTTCGAAACACTACGAGCAGTACTTC.

This clonotype showed up many times. The rearrangement uses TRBV15 and TRBJ1-1, with TRBD1 identical over 8 bases. CDR1 and CDR2 (germline): LNHNV, YYDKDF (reference sequence). The CDR3 has 15 residues. Trimming at V came to 0 bases and at J to 4 bases, leaving 4 bases not matched to a gene. The CDR3 region is CATSRDDRGGTEAFF. Written as DNA, the CDR3 is TGTGCCACCAGCAGAGACGACAGGGGCGGCACTGAAGCTTTCTTT.

This clonotype showed up many times. The J gene is TRBJ2-2, the V gene TRBV29-1, with D possibly TRBD1 on 5 matching bases. Germline CDR1 and CDR2: SQVTM and ANQGSEA. The V and J ends lost 4 bases and 2 bases respectively, with 8 bases between them. The CDR3 has 13 amino acids. The DNA of the CDR3 is TGCAGCGTTGCTTGGACAAACACCGGGGAGCTGTTTTTT. Encoded protein: CSVAWTNTGELFF.

CDR3 protein: CASIAQGSKNSPLHF. The CDR3 DNA sequence: TGTGCCAGCATTGCACAGGGATCGAAAAATTCACCCCTCCACTTT. The chain has TRBV6-2 or TRBV6-3 and TRBJ1-6; D perhaps matches TRBD1 (6 bases). The CDR3 extends over 15 amino acids. Germline lookup yields CDR1 MNHEY and CDR2 SVGEGT. The V end was cut by 7 bases, the J end by 7 bases, with 17 bases between.

This clonotype was seen repeatedly, ten times or more. The gene calls are TRBV7-9 and TRBJ1-1, with 9 bases aligning to TRBD1. In germline, CDR1 is SEHNR, CDR2 FQNEAQ (reference sequence). The ends lost 6 bases at V and 4 bases at J; junction bases unmatched: 6. This CDR3 region has 14 residues. The CDR3 reads CASRGQGASTEAFF. DNA for the CDR3: TGTGCCAGCAGGGGACAGGGAGCGAGCACTGAAGCTTTCTTT.

This clonotype qualifies as large. The chain carries TRBV7-8 and TRBJ2-1, with D perhaps being TRBD1 or TRBD2 (6 bases each). V was clipped by 1 base and J by 8 bases, with 18 bases between them. Germline V CDR1 and CDR2: SGHVS, FQNEAQ. This CDR3 region has 16 residues. The chain's CDR3 is CASSLVSGGSGHEQFF. CDR3 DNA sequence: TGTGCCAGCAGCTTAGTGTCCGGGGGCTCCGGACATGAGCAGTTCTTC.

In this sample, this clonotype turned up many times. V is TRBV28 and J is TRBJ1-5; D might be TRBD1 (6 bases). Germline loops: CDR1 MDHEN, CDR2 SYDVKM. This CDR3 is 18 amino acids long. The germline V and J ends were trimmed by 6 bases and 6 bases, with 27 bases remaining between them. CDR3 amino acids: CASSPIGEGQRDFQPQHF. In DNA form, the CDR3 reads TGTGCCAGCAGCCCAATAGGCGAAGGACAGCGAGATTTTCAGCCCCAGCATTTT.

The chain uses TRBV5-1 and TRBJ2-2; 9 bases are a match to TRBD1. Trimming took 5 bases from V and 6 from J; bases not matched to a gene: 8. Germline V gives CDR1 SGHRS, CDR2 YFSETQ. This CDR3 is 15 amino acids long. The CDR3: CASSPGTGKPGELFF. CDR3 nucleotides: TGCGCCAGCAGTCCCGGGACAGGGAAACCCGGGGAGCTGTTTTTT. The complete variable domain, with remaining parts taken from reference TRBV5-1 and TRBJ2-2, reads KAGVTQTPRYLIKTRGQQVTLSCSPISGHRSVSWYQQTPGQGLQFLFEYFSETQRNKGNFPGRFSGRQFSNSRSEMNVSTLELGDSALYLCASSPGTGKPGELFFGEGSRLTVL.

A few counts support this clonotype. The V call is TRBV24-1, the J call TRBJ2-2; 15 bases agree with TRBD2. CDR1 is KGHDR, CDR2 SFDVKD, per germline. CDR3 length: 16 amino acids. The CDR3 spells CALTGLAGGPFGELFF. For the CDR3, the DNA is TGTGCACTAACCGGACTAGCGGGAGGGCCGTTCGGGGAGCTGTTTTTT.

This clonotype was seen at least ten times. The chain carries TRBV6-5 and TRBJ2-7; D ambiguous. V lost 2 bases and J 6 bases, leaving 5 bases between the germline ends. The CDR3 extends over 11 amino acids. CDR1 and CDR2 from the germline V gene are MNHEY and SVGAGI. The CDR3 sequence: CASSYGVEQYF. The CDR3 region has the DNA TGTGCCAGCAGTTACGGGGTCGAGCAGTACTTC.

The rearrangement joins TRBV19 to TRBJ1-5; D might be TRBD1 (6 bases). The germline V gene has CDR1 LNHDA and CDR2 SQIVND (reference sequence). The CDR3 has 16 amino acids. Trimming stripped 3 bases from V and 3 bases from J, with 15 bases between. CDR3 nucleotides: TGTGCCAGTAGTATCCCTCACAGGGTTACCAATCAGCCCCAGCATTTT. Its translation is CASSIPHRVTNQPQHF.